Below are 21 T cell receptor beta chains sequenced from a single sample in a study of blood T cell repertoires in COVID-19. The method was immunoSEQ multiplex PCR; TCRdb's version includes in-frame clones alone and lacks a portion of them. The data show 55,000 to 70,000 clones, around 80% seen once. Sequenced: peripheral blood. The receptors here all came from an elderly man with acute or convalescent COVID-19.

V gene TRBV19 combines with J gene TRBJ1-1, with TRBD1 matching 10 bases. Germline V gene sequence: CDR1 LNHDA, CDR2 SQIVND (reference sequence). Trimming took 5 bases from V and 7 from J; bases not matched to a gene: 10. The CDR3 has 15 residues. CDR3 amino acids: CASSEFKDRGVEAFF. CDR3 bases: TGTGCCAGTAGTGAATTCAAGGACAGGGGGGTTGAAGCTTTCTTT.

V usage is TRBV3-1 (or the pseudogene TRBV3-2) and J usage is TRBJ1-1; 8 nucleotides line up with TRBD1. V dropped 6 bases and J dropped 7; count of bases not matched to a gene: 4. The CDR3 is made up of 12 amino acids. Germline V lookup: CDR1 LGHDT, CDR2 YNNKEL (reference sequence). CDR3: CASSFGQGEAFF. The CDR3 DNA sequence: TGTGCCAGCAGTTTTGGACAGGGTGAAGCTTTCTTT.

V and J are TRBV29-1 and TRBJ2-1; a weak D match, TRBD1 (6 bases). Germline-derived CDR1 and CDR2 are SQVTM and ANQGSEA. This CDR3 comprises 14 residues. Trimming took 6 bases from V and 3 from J, leaving 15 bases between them. The CDR3 DNA is TGCAGCGTCGAAACCGGGACAAACTACAATGAGCAGTTCTTC. The encoded protein is CSVETGTNYNEQFF.

The chain uses TRBV4-1 and TRBJ2-1; D perhaps matches TRBD1 (5 bases). The ends were cut back, 0 bases at V and 12 bases at J, with 15 bases in the middle. The CDR3 spans 14 residues. CDR1 is MGHRA, CDR2 YSYEKL, per germline. The chain's CDR3 is CASSQEASGLGQFF. The CDR3 DNA follows: TGCGCCAGCAGCCAAGAGGCTTCAGGGTTGGGGCAGTTCTTC.

This chain uses TRBV10-3 with TRBJ2-5, with 10 bases lining up with TRBD2. The CDR3 runs 19 residues. CDR1 and CDR2 (germline): ENHRY, SYGVKD. V lost 2 bases, J lost 1 base, and 13 bases stayed unmatched. The CDR3 protein is CAISEPSGGATQFQETQYF. The CDR3 DNA sequence: TGTGCCATCAGTGAGCCCAGCGGGGGGGCCACCCAATTCCAAGAGACCCAGTACTTC.

The J gene is TRBJ2-2, the V gene TRBV24-1; D unresolved. Germline CDR1 KGHDR, CDR2 SFDVKD. CDR3 length equals 13 residues. V gave up 7 bases and J gave up 5 bases, with 10 bases separating them. CDR3 DNA sequence: TGTGCCACCAGGATTGACGGGACCGGGGAGCTGTTTTTT. Translating it yields CATRIDGTGELFF.

The genes are TRBV5-6 and TRBJ1-1; D unresolved. The CDR3 spans 13 residues. Trimming cost V 0 bases and J 4 bases, with 7 bases left between them. The germline V gene has CDR1 SGHDT and CDR2 YYEEEE. CDR3 sequence reads: CASSLAESTEAFF. The DNA of the CDR3 is TGTGCCAGCAGCTTGGCTGAGAGCACTGAAGCTTTCTTT.

The J gene is TRBJ1-6, the V gene TRBV5-1, with 7 bases identical to TRBD1. In germline, CDR1 is SGHRS, CDR2 YFSETQ. V lost 4 bases and J lost 6; bases outside the gene matches: 7. The CDR3 sequence is 15 residues long. The DNA of the CDR3 is TGCGCCAGCAGCAAGGACAGGAATACTAATTCACCCCTCCACTTT. Translation gives CASSKDRNTNSPLHF.

This CDR3 is CASSLPGTGDTEAFF. The CDR3 DNA reads TGTGCCAGCAGCTTACCCGGGACAGGAGACACTGAAGCTTTCTTT. The rearrangement links TRBV7-9 to TRBJ1-1; 8 positions match TRBD1. The CDR3 has 15 amino acids. The germline gives CDR1 SEHNR, CDR2 FQNEAQ (reference sequence). Trimming took 2 bases from V and 3 from J; bases not matched to a gene: 5.

This chain connects TRBV5-1 to TRBJ2-1; D possibly corresponds to TRBD2 (6 bases). The length of the CDR3 is 13 residues. Germline CDR1 and CDR2: SGHRS and YFSETQ. The V end was cut by 3 bases, the J end by 7 bases, with 11 bases between. CDR3: CASSWGDENEQFF. DNA of the CDR3: TGCGCCAGCAGCTGGGGGGATGAGAATGAGCAGTTCTTC.

This clone came up a few times. This chain connects TRBV15 to TRBJ2-7; weak D call: TRBD1 (7 bases). Germline V gives CDR1 LNHNV, CDR2 YYDKDF (reference sequence). The ends were cut back, 0 bases at V and 3 bases at J, with 12 bases in the middle. CDR3 size: 15 residues. In DNA form, the CDR3 reads TGTGCCACCAGCAGAGAGGGGGGACAGAGCTACGAGCAGTACTTC. Protein sequence: CATSREGGQSYEQYF.

The chain combines TRBV7-9 with TRBJ1-6; D is perhaps TRBD1 (6 bases). This CDR3 has 13 residues. Germline V gene data show CDR1 as SEHNR and CDR2 as FQNEAQ (reference sequence). Trimming left V 5 bases short and J 8 bases short, with 10 bases between. CDR3 nucleotide sequence: TGTGCCAGCAGCCTCGGACAGCATTCACCCCTCCACTTT. Translated: CASSLGQHSPLHF.

On this clone itself: This same CDR3 is encoded by further DNA sequences in the sample. The CDR3 DNA sequence: TGTGCCAGCAGCCCTCGAGCGTACTACGAGCAGTACTTC. Translating it yields CASSPRAYYEQYF. This chain joins TRBV7-2 and TRBJ2-7, with D unclear. Germline V gives CDR1 SGHTA, CDR2 FQGNSA. V was shortened by 5 bases and J by 3 bases, with 11 bases between the two germline ends. The CDR3 is 13 residues long.

V gene TRBV24-1 combines with J gene TRBJ2-1; 9 bases fit TRBD2. The J segment lost 0 bases and the V segment lost 4 bases, leaving 18 bases of the junction unmatched. CDR1 and CDR2 (germline): KGHDR, SFDVKD. CDR3 size: 21 residues. The CDR3 sequence: CATSDAGGGLAGTGSYNEQFF. CDR3 bases: TGTGCCACCAGTGACGCAGGAGGGGGGCTAGCGGGAACAGGCTCCTACAATGAGCAGTTCTTC.

V and J are TRBV5-1 and TRBJ1-3; 9 bases match TRBD1. The V and J ends lost 4 bases and 0 bases, in that order; junction bases with no gene match: 5. The germline CDR1 and CDR2 sequences are SGHRS and YFSETQ. The length of the CDR3 is 16 residues. The CDR3 region has the DNA TGCGCCAGCAGCGCTACAGGGGGCTCCTCTGGAAACACCATATATTTT. It yields the protein CASSATGGSSGNTIYF.

J is TRBJ1-4 and V is TRBV4-3; 8 bases align to TRBD1. The CDR3 length is 15 residues. The J segment lost 10 bases and the V segment lost 1 base, leaving 8 bases of the junction unmatched. CDR1 is LGHNA, CDR2 YSLEER, per germline. The DNA of the CDR3 is TGCGCCAGCAGCCAAGGACAGGGGTTGGGGGGAAAACTGTTTTTT. Translating it yields CASSQGQGLGGKLFF.

The CDR3 reads CASSLGSGRADYGYTF. The CDR3 DNA reads as TGCGCCAGCAGCTTAGGGTCGGGCAGGGCTGACTATGGCTACACCTTC. V and J are TRBV5-1 and TRBJ1-2; maybe TRBD1 (5 bases). The CDR3 totals 16 residues. The V end lost 2 bases, the J end lost 3 bases, and 17 bases lay between the germline ends. Germline lookup yields CDR1 SGHRS and CDR2 YFSETQ. Filled out from reference TRBV5-1 and TRBJ1-2, the complete variable domain reads KAGVTQTPRYLIKTRGQQVTLSCSPISGHRSVSWYQQTPGQGLQFLFEYFSETQRNKGNFPGRFSGRQFSNSRSEMNVSTLELGDSALYLCASSLGSGRADYGYTFGSGTRLTVV.

The gene calls are TRBV28 and TRBJ1-2; D is perhaps TRBD1 (6 bases). Per the germline V gene, CDR1 is MDHEN and CDR2 is SYDVKM. V gave up 7 bases and J gave up 4 bases, with 10 bases separating them. The CDR3 runs 12 residues. The CDR3 region has the DNA TGTGCCAGCAACCCCAGGGGCTATGGCTACACCTTC. Amino acids: CASNPRGYGYTF.

The rearrangement uses TRBV4-3 and TRBJ2-2, with 10 bases identical to TRBD2. Germline trimming cut 4 bases from V and 3 bases from J; bases unmatched to any gene: 2. Looked up from germline, CDR1 is LGHNA and CDR2 is YSLEER. This CDR3 has 15 amino acids. This CDR3 reads CASSPSGSYTGELFF. CDR3 DNA: TGCGCCAGCAGCCCTAGCGGGAGCTACACCGGGGAGCTGTTTTTT.

The chain recombines TRBV30 with TRBJ1-1; D might be TRBD1 (6 bases). There are 14 residues in the CDR3. Germline V gives CDR1 GTSNPN, CDR2 SVGIG (reference sequence). Trimming removed 8 bases from V and 1 base from J, with 17 bases in between. The CDR3 here is CATYKGGGNTEAFF. CDR3 DNA sequence: TGTGCCACTTACAAGGGAGGGGGGAACACTGAAGCTTTCTTT.

The chain has TRBV5-1 and TRBJ2-1; no firm D call. The V end lost 4 bases, the J end lost 0 bases, and 17 bases lay between the germline ends. CDR3 length: 17 residues. Germline lookup yields CDR1 SGHRS and CDR2 YFSETQ. The CDR3 DNA reads as TGCGCCAGCAGCAACAACCCCAGGCTCAGCTCCTACAATGAGCAGTTCTTC. It translates to CASSNNPRLSSYNEQFF.